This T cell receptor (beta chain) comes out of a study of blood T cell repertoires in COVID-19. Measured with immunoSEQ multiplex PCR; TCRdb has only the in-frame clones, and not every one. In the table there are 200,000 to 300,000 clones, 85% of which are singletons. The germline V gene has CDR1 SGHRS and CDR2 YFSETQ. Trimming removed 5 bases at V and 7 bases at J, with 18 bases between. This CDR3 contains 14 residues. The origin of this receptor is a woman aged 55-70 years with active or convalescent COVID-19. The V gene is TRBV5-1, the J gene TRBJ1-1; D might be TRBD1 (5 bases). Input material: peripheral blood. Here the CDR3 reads CASSRRGEDLEAFF. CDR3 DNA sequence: TGCGCCAGCAGTCGGAGGGGAGAGGACCTTGAAGCTTTCTTT.